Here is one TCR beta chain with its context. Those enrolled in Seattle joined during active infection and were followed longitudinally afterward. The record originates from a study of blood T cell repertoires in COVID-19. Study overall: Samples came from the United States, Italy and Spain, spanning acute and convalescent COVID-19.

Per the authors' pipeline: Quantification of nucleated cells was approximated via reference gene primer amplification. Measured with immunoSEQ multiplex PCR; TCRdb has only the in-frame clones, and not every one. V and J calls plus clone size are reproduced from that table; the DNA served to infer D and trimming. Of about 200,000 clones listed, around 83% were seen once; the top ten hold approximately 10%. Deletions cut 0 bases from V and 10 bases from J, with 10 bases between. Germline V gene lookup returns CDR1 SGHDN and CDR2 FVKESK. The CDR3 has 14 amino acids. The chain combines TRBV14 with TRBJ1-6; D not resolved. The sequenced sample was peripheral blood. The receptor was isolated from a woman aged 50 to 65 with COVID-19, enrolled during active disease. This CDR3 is CASSQDVGVSPLHF. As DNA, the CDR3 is TGTGCCAGCAGCCAAGATGTCGGGGTCTCACCCCTCCACTTT.